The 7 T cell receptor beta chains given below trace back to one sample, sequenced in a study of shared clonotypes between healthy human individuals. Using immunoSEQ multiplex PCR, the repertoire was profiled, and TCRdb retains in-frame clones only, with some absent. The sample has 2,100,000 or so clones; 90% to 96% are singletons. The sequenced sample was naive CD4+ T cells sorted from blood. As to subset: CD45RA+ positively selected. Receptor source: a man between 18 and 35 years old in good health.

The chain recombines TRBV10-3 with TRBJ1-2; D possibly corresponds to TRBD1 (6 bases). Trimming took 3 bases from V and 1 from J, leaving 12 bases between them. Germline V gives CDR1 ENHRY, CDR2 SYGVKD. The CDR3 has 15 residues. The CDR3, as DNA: TGTGCCATCAGTGACCACGGGGGCATTAACTATGGCTACACCTTC. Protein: CAISDHGGINYGYTF.

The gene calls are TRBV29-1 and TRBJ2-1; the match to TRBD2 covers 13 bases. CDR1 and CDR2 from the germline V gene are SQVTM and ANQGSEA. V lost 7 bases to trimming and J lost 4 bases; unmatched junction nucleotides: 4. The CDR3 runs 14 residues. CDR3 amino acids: CSGTTSGGYNEQFF. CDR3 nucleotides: TGCAGCGGTACGACTAGCGGGGGGTACAATGAGCAGTTCTTC.

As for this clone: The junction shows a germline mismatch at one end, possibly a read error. The CDR3 region is CASSLEQSNLPLHF. CDR3 in DNA: TGTGCCAGCAGCTTAGAACAGAGCAATTTACCCCTCCACTTT. The rearrangement uses TRBV7-9 and TRBJ1-6; D is unresolved. The V gene's germline CDR1 is SEHNR and CDR2 FQNEAQ (reference sequence). CDR3 length equals 14 residues.

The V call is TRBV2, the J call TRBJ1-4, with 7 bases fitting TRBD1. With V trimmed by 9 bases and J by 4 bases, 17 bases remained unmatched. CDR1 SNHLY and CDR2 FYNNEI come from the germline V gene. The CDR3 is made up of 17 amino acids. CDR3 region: CASPDREITVGNEKLFF. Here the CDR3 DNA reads TGTGCCAGTCCAGACAGGGAGATAACTGTGGGTAATGAAAAACTGTTTTTT. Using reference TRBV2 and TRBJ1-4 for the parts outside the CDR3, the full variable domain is EPEVTQTPSHQVTQMGQEVILRCVPISNHLYFYWYRQILGQKVEFLVSFYNNEISEKSEIFDDQFSVERPDGSNFTLKIRSTKLEDSAMYFCASPDREITVGNEKLFFGSGTQLSVL.

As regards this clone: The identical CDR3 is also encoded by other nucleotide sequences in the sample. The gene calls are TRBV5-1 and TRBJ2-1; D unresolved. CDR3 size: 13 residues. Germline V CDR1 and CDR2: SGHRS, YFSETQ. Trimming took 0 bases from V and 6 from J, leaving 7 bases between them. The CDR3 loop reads CASSLVGSNEQFF. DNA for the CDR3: TGCGCCAGCAGCTTGGTGGGCAGCAATGAGCAGTTCTTC.

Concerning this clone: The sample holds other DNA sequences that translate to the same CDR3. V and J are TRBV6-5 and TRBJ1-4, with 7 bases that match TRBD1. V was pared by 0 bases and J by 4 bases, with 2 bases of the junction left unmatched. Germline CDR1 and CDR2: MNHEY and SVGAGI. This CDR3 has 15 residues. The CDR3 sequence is CASSYSGTVNEKLFF. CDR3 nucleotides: TGTGCCAGCAGTTACTCCGGGACAGTTAATGAAAAACTGTTTTTT.

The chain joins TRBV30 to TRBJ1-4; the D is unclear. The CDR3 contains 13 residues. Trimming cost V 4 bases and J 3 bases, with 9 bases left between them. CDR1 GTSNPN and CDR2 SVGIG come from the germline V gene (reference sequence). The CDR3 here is CAWKAMPNEKLFF. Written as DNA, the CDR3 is TGTGCCTGGAAGGCGATGCCTAATGAAAAACTGTTTTTT.